The 30 T cell receptor beta chains in this list originate from one sample, sequenced in a study of identical twins. TCRdb re-called the 5' RACE reads with MiXCR, one entry per CDR3 protein. The table shows approximately 190,000 distinct CDR3 sequences, with 15% to 20% occurring only once. The sample was also reused in another study, on T cells expressing NK-cell markers.

The sample consisted of CD8+ T cells sorted from blood. The source is a woman aged 18 to 35 in good health.

The CDR3 coding sequence is TGCACCAGCAGGCCTGGGCTAGCGGATCAGTACTTC. Translating it yields CTSRPGLADQYF. V gene TRBV1 combines with J gene TRBJ2-7; TRBD2, the table's D call, lacks a check against the DNA. TRBV1 counts as a pseudogene. This CDR3 is 12 amino acids long.

The V gene is TRBV6-1, the J gene TRBJ1-2; the D gene is possibly TRBD1 (6 bases). V was cut by 8 bases and J by 4 bases, with 20 bases left in between. This CDR3 is built from 15 residues. Germline CDR1 reads MNHNS; CDR2 reads SASEGT. The CDR3 region is CASRQGREIGYGYTF. Written as DNA, the CDR3 is TGTGCCAGCCGCCAGGGGAGGGAAATAGGCTATGGCTACACCTTC.

The sample holds a few counts of this clonotype. The chain combines TRBV20-1 with TRBJ2-1, with D possibly TRBD2 on 6 matching bases. Trimming cost V 5 bases and J 5 bases, with 16 bases left between them. Per germline, CDR1 DFQATT and CDR2 SNEGSKA (reference sequence). The CDR3 runs 14 residues. Here the CDR3 reads CSASRDLAHNEQFF. DNA of the CDR3: TGCAGTGCTTCCCGGGACTTAGCCCACAATGAGCAGTTCTTC.

This sequence joins TRBV12-3 or TRBV12-4 and TRBJ1-1, with a weak D call TRBD1 (5 bases). Trimming removed 6 bases at V and 1 base at J, with 12 bases between. The CDR3 has 14 residues. The CDR3 sequence: CASRPRGANTEAFF. The CDR3 DNA reads TGTGCCAGCAGGCCCAGAGGGGCGAACACTGAAGCTTTCTTT.

Worth noting for this clonotype: One junction end does not reproduce the germline sequence, and a read error may be involved. V usage is TRBV5-6 and J usage is TRBJ1-1; 7 bases line up with TRBD1. The CDR3 extends over 13 amino acids. Germline loops: CDR1 SGHDT, CDR2 YYEEEE. The CDR3 loop reads CASSFTTGPKAAF. The CDR3 DNA reads TGTGCCAGCAGCTTTACGACAGGGCCAAAAGCGGCTTTT.

This clonotype appeared a few times. The V and J genes are TRBV7-2 and TRBJ2-1; D tentatively reads TRBD1 or TRBD2 (5 bases each). This CDR3 is 15 amino acids long. Germline-derived CDR1 and CDR2 are SGHTA and FQGNSA. V lost 7 bases to trimming and J lost 6 bases, with 19 bases between them. The CDR3 protein is CASTSVRDLVNEQFF. The CDR3 region has the DNA TGTGCCAGCACCTCAGTGAGGGACCTAGTCAATGAGCAGTTCTTC.

A few counts support this clonotype. The chain has TRBV6-6 and TRBJ1-2, with 9 bases identical to TRBD1. J gave up 8 bases and V 6 bases, and 7 bases lay outside the gene matches. CDR1 and CDR2 (germline): MNHNY, SVGAGI (reference sequence). This CDR3 is 13 amino acids long. CDR3 region: CASSITGGDGYTF. DNA for the CDR3: TGTGCCAGCAGCATAACAGGGGGCGACGGCTACACCTTC.

This clonotype was seen a few times. The chain combines TRBV6-2 or TRBV6-3 with TRBJ2-1; D gene uncertain. Germline-derived CDR1 and CDR2 are MNHEY and SVGEGT. V was trimmed by 6 bases and J by 2 bases, leaving 17 bases between them. The CDR3 consists of 16 residues. The CDR3 DNA reads as TGTGCCAGCAGACCACCCAAACTCTTCGCCTACAATGAGCAGTTCTTC. Encoded protein: CASRPPKLFAYNEQFF.

The rearrangement links TRBV12-3 or TRBV12-4 to TRBJ2-2; D call uncertain. V lost 1 base to trimming and J lost 1 base, with 1 base between them. This CDR3 contains 13 residues. Here the CDR3 reads CASSLENTGELFF. The CDR3 nucleotides are TGTGCCAGCAGTTTAGAGAACACCGGGGAGCTGTTTTTT.

This clonotype turned up a few times. The rearrangement uses TRBV20-1 and TRBJ2-5; possible D gene TRBD2, 5 bases. The V end lost 0 bases, the J end lost 4 bases, and 18 bases lay between the germline ends. CDR3 length equals 16 residues. Germline CDR1 and CDR2: DFQATT and SNEGSKA (reference sequence). CDR3 nucleotides: TGCAGTGCTAGAGATGACTTTGAGGGCGCGGGAGAGACCCAGTACTTC. It yields the protein CSARDDFEGAGETQYF.

This clonotype was picked up a small number of times. This chain uses TRBV5-1 with TRBJ1-1, with 7 bases matching TRBD1. Germline values: CDR1 SGHRS, CDR2 YFSETQ. The CDR3 consists of 15 residues. V shed 6 bases, J shed 2 bases, and the junction held 10 bases outside the gene matches. The chain's CDR3 is CASNDHRGGNTEAFF. The CDR3 DNA is TGCGCCAGCAACGACCACAGGGGAGGTAACACTGAAGCTTTCTTT.

The V call is TRBV5-5, the J call TRBJ2-5; the D gene is possibly TRBD2 (6 bases). The V end lost 2 bases, the J end lost 5 bases, and 16 bases lay between the germline ends. Germline V CDR1 and CDR2: SGHKS, YYEKEE (reference sequence). The CDR3 length is 15 residues. For the CDR3, the DNA is TGTGCCAGCAGCTTCTTCGACACCCTAGCGGAGACCCAGTACTTC. It codes for CASSFFDTLAETQYF. Full variable domain (remainder filled in from reference TRBV5-5 and TRBJ2-5): DAGVTQSPTHLIKTRGQQVTLRCSPISGHKSVSWYQQVLGQGPQFIFQYYEKEERGRGNFPDRFSARQFPNYSSELNVNALLLGDSALYLCASSFFDTLAETQYFGPGTRLLVL.

This clonotype was detected only a few times. The J gene is TRBJ2-7, the V gene TRBV20-1; 13 bases agree with TRBD2. From germline, CDR1 is DFQATT and CDR2 SNEGSKA (reference sequence). V lost 5 bases and J lost 0; bases outside the gene matches: 4. The CDR3 loop spans 15 amino acids. The CDR3 coding sequence is TGCAGTGCTCTGGGACTAGCGGGGAACTCCTACGAGCAGTACTTC. Translated, it gives CSALGLAGNSYEQYF.

The V call is TRBV9, the J call TRBJ2-2; 9 positions match TRBD2. The CDR3 runs 15 residues. The germline V gene encodes CDR1 SGDLS and CDR2 YYNGEE. The J segment lost 6 bases and the V segment lost 4 bases, leaving 7 bases of the junction unmatched. CDR3: CASSKSGRSSGELFF. CDR3 nucleotide sequence: TGTGCCAGCAGCAAAAGCGGGAGGTCGTCCGGGGAGCTGTTTTTT. Together with reference TRBV9 and TRBJ2-2, the CDR3 gives the full variable domain: DSGVTQTPKHLITATGQRVTLRCSPRSGDLSVYWYQQSLDQGLQFLIQYYNGEERAKGNILERFSAQQFPDLHSELNLSSLELGDSALYFCASSKSGRSSGELFFGEGSRLTVL.

The chain joins TRBV7-9 to TRBJ2-7; 8 bases agree with TRBD1. The CDR3 runs 16 residues. With V trimmed by 4 bases and J by 1 base, 9 bases remained unmatched. Germline CDR1 and CDR2: SEHNR and FQNEAQ (reference sequence). The CDR3 reads CASSSGQGYQSYEQYF. The CDR3 coding sequence is TGTGCCAGCAGCTCCGGACAGGGATACCAATCCTACGAGCAGTACTTC.

This clonotype was observed a few times. The rearrangement links TRBV27 to TRBJ2-5, with TRBD1 matching over 9 bases. Unmatched junction bases numbered 7, after V lost 5 bases and J lost 3 bases. The germline V gene encodes CDR1 MNHEY and CDR2 SMNVEV (reference sequence). This CDR3 region has 15 residues. CDR3: CASSPGTGYEETQYF. CDR3 nucleotide sequence: TGTGCCAGCAGTCCCGGGACAGGGTACGAAGAGACCCAGTACTTC.

This chain joins TRBV7-6 and TRBJ2-7, with D perhaps matching TRBD1 (5 bases). Germline V gene data show CDR1 as SGHVS and CDR2 as FNYEAQ. Trimming took off 3 bases at V and 4 bases at J, with 16 bases between the two ends. CDR3 length equals 15 residues. Here the CDR3 DNA reads TGTGCCAGCAGCTTGGGGCCAGGGCAAGGTTACGAGCAGTACTTC. As protein: CASSLGPGQGYEQYF.

The chain has TRBV27 and TRBJ1-5; 9 bases align to TRBD1. CDR1 and CDR2 from the germline V gene are MNHEY and SMNVEV (reference sequence). The CDR3 totals 15 residues. V gave up 5 bases and J gave up 7 bases; unmatched junction bases: 9. CDR3 residues: CASSPLQGAVQPQHF. CDR3 DNA sequence: TGTGCCAGCAGTCCCTTACAGGGGGCTGTGCAGCCCCAGCATTTT.

This clonotype was found a few times. The chain combines TRBV4-3 with TRBJ2-6; D is unresolved. Germline CDR1 reads LGHNA; CDR2 reads YSLEER. The CDR3 spans 16 residues. Trimming took off 0 bases at V and 2 bases at J, with 8 bases between the two ends. CDR3 amino acids: CASSQESPPGANVLTF. The DNA of the CDR3 is TGCGCCAGCAGCCAAGAAAGTCCCCCTGGGGCCAACGTCCTGACTTTC.

This clonotype has just a few counts. The chain uses TRBV7-9 and TRBJ2-7; 7 nucleotides agree with TRBD1. This CDR3 is built from 13 residues. V shed 4 bases, J shed 4 bases, and the junction held 4 bases outside the gene matches. From germline, CDR1 is SEHNR and CDR2 FQNEAQ (reference sequence). This CDR3 is CASSSGTEYEQYF. Here the CDR3 DNA reads TGTGCCAGCAGCTCCGGGACAGAGTACGAGCAGTACTTC.

This clonotype occurred many times. The chain has TRBV7-9 and TRBJ1-2; D uncertain. Germline CDR1 reads SEHNR; CDR2 reads FQNEAQ (reference sequence). The CDR3 is made up of 15 amino acids. The V and J ends lost 1 base and 0 bases respectively, with 9 bases between them. The CDR3 loop is CASSLGVGTNYGYTF. CDR3 DNA sequence: TGTGCCAGCAGCTTAGGGGTGGGGACTAACTATGGCTACACCTTC.

This clonotype is labeled as medium-sized. The genes are TRBV7-9 and TRBJ1-6; D not resolved. V was pared by 4 bases and J by 14 bases, with 15 bases between. This CDR3 is 13 amino acids long. The germline V gene has CDR1 SEHNR and CDR2 FQNEAQ (reference sequence). The CDR3: CASSSTTSRTLHF. The CDR3 DNA reads TGTGCCAGCAGCTCAACTACAAGTAGGACCCTCCACTTT.

The rearrangement joins TRBV7-9 to TRBJ2-7; a weak D match, TRBD2 (6 bases). The ends were cut back, 0 bases at V and 1 base at J, with 10 bases in the middle. Looked up from germline, CDR1 is SEHNR and CDR2 is FQNEAQ (reference sequence). The CDR3 covers 15 residues. The CDR3 reads CASSLASGRSYEQYF. The CDR3, as DNA: TGTGCCAGCAGCTTAGCTTCAGGGAGGTCCTACGAGCAGTACTTC.

This clonotype has just a few counts. CDR3 amino acids: CASSVDGGASNEQFF. The CDR3 DNA reads as TGTGCCAGCAGCGTTGATGGGGGCGCGAGCAATGAGCAGTTCTTC. This sequence joins TRBV9 and TRBJ2-1; perhaps TRBD1 as D (6 bases). With 2 bases removed from V and 6 bases from J, the gap between germline ends came to 15 bases. This CDR3 contains 15 residues. Germline assignment: CDR1 SGDLS and CDR2 YYNGEE.

There are a few counts of this clonotype. This rearrangement joins TRBV15 to TRBJ2-1; D not resolved. Germline-derived CDR1 and CDR2 are LNHNV and YYDKDF (reference sequence). There are 12 residues in the CDR3. Trimming shortened V by 0 bases and J by 10 bases, and 7 bases separated the two germline ends. In DNA form, the CDR3 reads TGTGCCACCAGCAGAGATCACGCAGAGCAGTTCTTC. Translating gives CATSRDHAEQFF. Complete variable domain (other parts from reference TRBV15 and TRBJ2-1): DAMVIQNPRYQVTQFGKPVTLSCSQTLNHNVMYWYQQKSSQAPKLLFHYYDKDFNNEADTPDNFQSRRPNTSFCFLDIRSPGLGDTAMYLCATSRDHAEQFFGPGTRLTVL.

Only a few counts were recorded for this clonotype. CDR3 loop: CASSPVGLYNEQFF. CDR3 bases: TGTGCCAGCAGCCCCGTGGGACTCTACAATGAGCAGTTCTTC. The chain is built from TRBV12-3 or TRBV12-4 and TRBJ2-1; perhaps TRBD2 as D (6 bases). V shed 6 bases and J shed 3 bases, with 12 bases lying between them. The CDR3 spans 14 residues.

CDR3 sequence reads: CATSDSQRGQGAYNEQFF. The CDR3 nucleotides read TGTGCCACCAGTGACTCCCAACGGGGACAGGGGGCCTACAATGAGCAGTTCTTC. This chain connects TRBV24-1 to TRBJ2-1; 11 positions agree with TRBD1. Germline CDR1 is KGHDR and CDR2 is SFDVKD. V lost 4 bases and J lost 2; bases outside the gene matches: 9. CDR3 length: 18 amino acids.

This clonotype was recorded many times. V and J are TRBV20-1 and TRBJ2-2, with D possibly TRBD2 on 6 matching bases. The CDR3 has 16 residues. Germline lookup yields CDR1 DFQATT and CDR2 SNEGSKA (reference sequence). V gave up 3 bases and J gave up 3 bases, with 17 bases separating them. The CDR3 DNA follows: TGCAGTGCTAGTGATATTACAGCGGGTCACACCGGGGAGCTGTTTTTT. Translation: CSASDITAGHTGELFF.

V is TRBV5-4 and J is TRBJ2-7, with 7 bases matching TRBD1. After removal of 2 bases from V and 3 bases from J, the junction contained 8 bases not matched to a gene. The germline gives CDR1 SGHNT, CDR2 YYREEE (reference sequence). The length of the CDR3 is 15 residues. The CDR3: CASSFNRGPDYEQYF. The CDR3 nucleotides are TGTGCCAGCAGCTTTAACAGGGGCCCCGACTACGAGCAGTACTTC.

In this sample, this clonotype turned up a few times. The gene calls are TRBV12-3 or TRBV12-4 and TRBJ2-7, with no clear D. The CDR3 loop spans 11 amino acids. The germline V and J ends were trimmed by 4 bases and 6 bases, with 7 bases remaining between them. The DNA of the CDR3 is TGTGCCAGCAGTTACCGGGCCGAGCAGTACTTC. The encoded protein is CASSYRAEQYF.